This T cell receptor (beta chain) is from a study of blood T cells in healthy people across ages. The CDR3 is 15 amino acids. The germline CDR1 and CDR2 sequences are LGHNA and YSLEER. A second PCR of about 7 to 12 cycles used a sample-barcoded 5' primer and a J-beta primer mix. TCRdb passed the 5' RACE reads through MiXCR, listing each CDR3 protein once. The sample has roughly 1.4 million distinct CDR3 sequences, 59% seen once. On this clonotype: A junction boundary mismatches the germline segment, possibly from a read error.

The sample comprised blood. V gene TRBV4-3 combines with J gene TRBJ1-2; 8 bases map to TRBD1. The TCR comes from a man aged 18 to 30 in good health. The CDR3 here is CSSSQDRQGAGGYTF. The CDR3 DNA sequence: TGCTCCAGCAGCCAAGATAGGCAGGGGGCTGGTGGCTACACCTTC.